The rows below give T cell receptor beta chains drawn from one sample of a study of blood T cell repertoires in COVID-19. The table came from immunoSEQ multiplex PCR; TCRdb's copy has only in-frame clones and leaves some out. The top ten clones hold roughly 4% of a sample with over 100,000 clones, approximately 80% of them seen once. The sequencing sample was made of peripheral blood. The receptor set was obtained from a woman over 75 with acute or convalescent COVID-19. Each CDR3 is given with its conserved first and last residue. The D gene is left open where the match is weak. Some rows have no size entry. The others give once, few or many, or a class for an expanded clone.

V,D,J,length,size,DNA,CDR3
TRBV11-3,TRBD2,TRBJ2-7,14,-,TGCGCCAGCAGCCCCAGCGGGAGAAGTTACGAGCAGTACTTC,CASSPSGRSYEQYF
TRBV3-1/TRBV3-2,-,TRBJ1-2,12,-,TGTGCCAGCAGCCCACACGGAGAGGGCTACACCTTC,CASSPHGEGYTF
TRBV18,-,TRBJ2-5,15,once,TGTGCCAGCTCCTACGGCGGGGCCAACCAAGAGACCCAGTACTTC,CASSYGGANQETQYF
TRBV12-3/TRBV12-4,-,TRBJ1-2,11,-,TGTGCCAGCGCCAGGGGTGATGGCTACACCTTC,CASARGDGYTF
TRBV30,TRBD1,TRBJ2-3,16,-,TGTGCCTGGACCCATGGCCGGACAGGGCGCACAGATACGCAGTATTTT,CAWTHGRTGRTDTQYF
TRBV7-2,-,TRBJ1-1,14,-,TGTGCCAGCCTCTCCTGGGGGGGTGGCACTGAAGCTTTCTTT,CASLSWGGGTEAFF
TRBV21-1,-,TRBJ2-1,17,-,TGTGCCAGCGGTCCGCCTCGGGTTTTCAAGATCGGAGAGGTAAAATTCTTC,CASGPPRVFKIGEVKFF
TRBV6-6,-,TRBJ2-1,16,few,TGTGCCAGCAGTTACTCGAAGCCAGGACAGAGGGGTGAGCAGTTCTTC,CASSYSKPGQRGEQFF
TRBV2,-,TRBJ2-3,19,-,TGTGCCAGCAGCGCCGTCGAACAGGGTGCCGGGATTGACACAGATACGCAGTATTTT,CASSAVEQGAGIDTDTQYF
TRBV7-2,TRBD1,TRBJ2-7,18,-,TGTGCCAGCAGCTTAGTTGGGACAGGGGCGCCGAGCTCCTACGAGCAGTACTTC,CASSLVGTGAPSSYEQYF
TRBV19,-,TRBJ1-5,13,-,TGTGCCAGTTCCCGGGAGCCCCGTCAGCCCCAGCATTTT,CASSREPRQPQHF
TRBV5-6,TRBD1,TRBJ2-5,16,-,TGTGCCAGCTCCGGGACAGGGGGCTTCGCTCAAGAGACCCAGTACTTC,CASSGTGGFAQETQYF
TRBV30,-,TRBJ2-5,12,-,TGTGCCTATAACAGGGTGGGAGAGACCCAGTACTTC,CAYNRVGETQYF
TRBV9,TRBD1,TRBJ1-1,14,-,TGTGCCAGCAGCGTGACAGGGTCGAACACTGAAGCTTTCTTT,CASSVTGSNTEAFF